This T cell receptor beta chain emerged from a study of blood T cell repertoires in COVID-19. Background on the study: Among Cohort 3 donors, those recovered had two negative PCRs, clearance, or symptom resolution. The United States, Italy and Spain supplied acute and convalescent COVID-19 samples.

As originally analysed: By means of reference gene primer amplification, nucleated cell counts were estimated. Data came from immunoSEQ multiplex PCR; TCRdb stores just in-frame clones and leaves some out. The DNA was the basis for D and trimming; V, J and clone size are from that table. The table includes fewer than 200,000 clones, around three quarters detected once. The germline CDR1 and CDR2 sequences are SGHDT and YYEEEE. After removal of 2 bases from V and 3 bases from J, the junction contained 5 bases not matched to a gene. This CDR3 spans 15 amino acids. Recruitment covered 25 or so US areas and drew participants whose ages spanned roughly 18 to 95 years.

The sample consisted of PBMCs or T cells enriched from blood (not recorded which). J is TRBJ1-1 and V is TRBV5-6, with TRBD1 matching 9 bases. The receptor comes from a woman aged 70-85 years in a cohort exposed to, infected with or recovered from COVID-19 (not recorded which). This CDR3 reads CASSLQGARDTEAFF. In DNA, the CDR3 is TGTGCCAGCAGCTTACAGGGGGCTAGGGACACTGAAGCTTTCTTT. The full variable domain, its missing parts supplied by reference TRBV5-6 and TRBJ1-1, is DAGVTQSPTHLIKTRGQQVTLRCSPKSGHDTVSWYQQALGQGPQFIFQYYEEEERQRGNFPDRFSGHQFPNYSSELNVNALLLGDSALYLCASSLQGARDTEAFFGQGTRLTVV.